One and the same sample provided the 31 T cell receptor beta chains below, sequenced in a study of early T cells in non-severe SARS-CoV-2 infection. TCRdb independently ran MiXCR on the 5' RACE reads; one entry per CDR3 protein. The repertoire consists of about 70,000 distinct CDR3 sequences, with 10% to 15% occurring once and the leading ten covering around 15%. The material was whole blood, obtained at baseline. Every receptor here comes from an adult who was a healthcare worker with PCR-confirmed SARS-CoV-2 infection or an uninfected control (not recorded which). The donor label of this sample is uncertain.

The gene calls are TRBV19 and TRBJ2-7, with D possibly being TRBD1 (5 bases). In germline, CDR1 is LNHDA, CDR2 SQIVND (reference sequence). The ends were cut back, 5 bases at V and 0 bases at J, with 11 bases in the middle. This CDR3 comprises 14 residues. CDR3 in amino acids: CASSLTGSSYEQYF. As DNA, the CDR3 is TGTGCCAGTAGTTTAACAGGATCCTCCTACGAGCAGTACTTC. The whole variable domain, filled in from reference TRBV19 and TRBJ2-7, reads DGGITQSPKYLFRKEGQNVTLSCEQNLNHDAMYWYRQDPGQGLRLIYYSQIVNDFQKGDIAEGYSVSREKKESFPLTVTSAQKNPTAFYLCASSLTGSSYEQYFGPGTRLTVT.

At least ten counts were recorded for this clonotype. This chain links TRBV2 with TRBJ1-2; no reliable D call. The V end lost 7 bases, the J end lost 2 bases, and 8 bases lay between the germline ends. This CDR3 is 12 amino acids long. Germline CDR1 reads SNHLY; CDR2 reads FYNNEI. In DNA form, the CDR3 reads TGTGCCAGCAACGGTCCCAACTATGGCTACACCTTC. It yields the protein CASNGPNYGYTF.

This clonotype was picked up a small number of times. The chain has TRBV20-1 and TRBJ2-5; 11 bases map to TRBD2. V lost 5 bases, J lost 5 bases, and 13 bases stayed unmatched. The CDR3 is made up of 16 amino acids. CDR1 and CDR2 (germline): DFQATT, SNEGSKA (reference sequence). CDR3 in amino acids: CSASTGTSGPGETQYF. The CDR3 DNA is TGCAGTGCTTCCACCGGGACTAGCGGTCCCGGGGAGACCCAGTACTTC.

This clonotype turned up a few times. V gene TRBV18 combines with J gene TRBJ2-5, with 7 bases identical to TRBD2. The V segment lost 3 bases and the J segment 4 bases; nucleotides outside the gene matches: 5. This CDR3 is 14 amino acids long. Germline CDR1 KGHSH, CDR2 LQKENI. The CDR3: CASSPAGESETQYF. The CDR3 DNA sequence: TGTGCCAGCTCACCGGCGGGAGAATCAGAGACCCAGTACTTC.

The sample holds many counts of this clonotype. This chain joins TRBV20-1 and TRBJ2-7; 10 positions agree with TRBD1. From germline, CDR1 is DFQATT and CDR2 SNEGSKA (reference sequence). The ends lost 3 bases at V and 3 bases at J; junction bases unmatched: 2. This CDR3 has 13 residues. The CDR3, as DNA: TGCAGTGCTAGGAGGGACAGGGGCTACGAGCAGTACTTC. This codes for CSARRDRGYEQYF.

This clonotype was found a few times. This rearrangement joins TRBV5-4 to TRBJ2-7; 11 bases map to TRBD1. The V gene end was trimmed by 4 bases and the J gene end by 4 bases; junction bases not matched to a gene: 4. Germline V gene lookup returns CDR1 SGHNT and CDR2 YYREEE (reference sequence). The CDR3 is made up of 14 amino acids. CDR3 in amino acids: CASSPDRGRYEQYF. The CDR3 DNA reads TGTGCCAGCAGCCCGGACAGGGGGCGTTACGAGCAGTACTTC.

The rearrangement joins TRBV3-1 to TRBJ2-7, with 7 bases lining up with TRBD1. The CDR3 loop spans 16 amino acids. The trim removed 4 bases at V and 6 bases at J, leaving 15 bases unmatched. CDR1 LGHDT and CDR2 YNNKEL come from the germline V gene (reference sequence). CDR3 nucleotides: TGTGCCAGCAGCCCGGGGAAGGGGGCGAAGTCTACCGAGCAGTACTTC. Amino acid sequence: CASSPGKGAKSTEQYF.

This clonotype was detected many times. This chain uses TRBV5-1 with TRBJ1-1; tentatively, D is TRBD1 (5 bases). Trimming took off 3 bases at V and 0 bases at J, with 9 bases between the two ends. The germline V gene has CDR1 SGHRS and CDR2 YFSETQ. The CDR3 runs 14 residues. This CDR3 reads CASSSDRMNTEAFF. The CDR3 DNA is TGCGCCAGCAGCTCTGACAGAATGAACACTGAAGCTTTCTTT.

This clonotype showed up just a few times. CDR3 nucleotide sequence: TGTGCCAGCAGCTTAGGGCGGCGGATAAATGAGCAGTTCTTC. Protein sequence: CASSLGRRINEQFF. V and J are TRBV11-2 and TRBJ2-1; D gene ambiguous. V gave up 1 base and J gave up 7 bases, with 11 bases separating them. The germline CDR1 and CDR2 sequences are SGHAT and FQNNGV. The CDR3 covers 14 residues.

At least ten counts were recorded for this clonotype. The rearrangement links TRBV2 to TRBJ2-7, with D unclear. This CDR3 comprises 13 residues. Germline V lookup: CDR1 SNHLY, CDR2 FYNNEI. The ends were cut back, 0 bases at V and 5 bases at J, with 8 bases in the middle. This CDR3 reads CASSEAPPDEQYF. CDR3 nucleotides: TGTGCCAGCAGTGAAGCCCCTCCGGACGAGCAGTACTTC. The variable domain in full, with the rest retrieved from reference TRBV2 and TRBJ2-7, is EPEVTQTPSHQVTQMGQEVILRCVPISNHLYFYWYRQILGQKVEFLVSFYNNEISEKSEIFDDQFSVERPDGSNFTLKIRSTKLEDSAMYFCASSEAPPDEQYFGPGTRLTVT.

This clonotype came up many times. This sequence joins TRBV3-1 and TRBJ2-1, with D possibly called TRBD1 or TRBD2 (5 bases each). The length of the CDR3 is 17 residues. Germline loops: CDR1 LGHDT, CDR2 YNNKEL (reference sequence). V was trimmed by 1 base and J by 0 bases, leaving 13 bases between them. The DNA for the CDR3 is TGTGCCAGCAGCCAAGCCCCGGGGCCTAGCTCCTACAATGAGCAGTTCTTC. Translation gives CASSQAPGPSSYNEQFF.

The table lists this clonotype with a few counts. The rearrangement joins TRBV5-1 to TRBJ2-3; perhaps D is TRBD1 or TRBD2 (5 bases each). The germline CDR1 and CDR2 sequences are SGHRS and YFSETQ. Trimming pared 1 base from V and 1 base from J, leaving 10 bases between. The CDR3 length is 15 residues. CDR3 coding DNA: TGCGCCAGCAGCTTGCTGGGGGTTGGCACAGATACGCAGTATTTT. This codes for CASSLLGVGTDTQYF.

This clonotype turned up a few times. V and J are TRBV7-3 and TRBJ2-2; D not certain. The CDR3 loop spans 14 amino acids. CDR1 is SGHTA, CDR2 FQGTGA, per germline. V lost 0 bases, J lost 6 bases, and 8 bases lay in between. The CDR3 DNA is TGTGCCAGCAGCTTAACACATCCGGCCGGGGAGCTGTTTTTT. Translating gives CASSLTHPAGELFF.

This clonotype was observed many times. The J gene is TRBJ2-7, the V gene TRBV20-1, with no clear D. Trimming removed 6 bases at V and 3 bases at J, with 9 bases between. CDR1 is DFQATT, CDR2 SNEGSKA, per germline (reference sequence). This CDR3 is built from 11 residues. The CDR3: CSAPDGYEQYF. CDR3 DNA: TGCAGTGCCCCCGACGGCTACGAGCAGTACTTC.

This clonotype occurred a few times. The chain joins TRBV6-6 to TRBJ1-1; D gene ambiguous. V was pared by 8 bases and J by 4 bases, with 11 bases between. Germline V gene sequence: CDR1 MNHNY, CDR2 SVGAGI (reference sequence). The CDR3 length is 12 residues. The CDR3 DNA reads as TGTGCCAGCTCCGTAGATAGCACTGAAGCTTTCTTT. It translates to CASSVDSTEAFF.

In regard to this clonotype: With a much larger clone just one base away, this may be a read error. The chain combines TRBV10-3 with TRBJ2-7, with D perhaps TRBD1 or TRBD2 (5 bases each). CDR1 and CDR2 (germline): ENHRY, SYGVKD. V dropped 3 bases and J dropped 5 bases, with 11 bases sitting between them. This CDR3 has 13 residues. This CDR3 reads CAISDGRGHEQYF. The DNA of the CDR3 is TGTGCCATCAGTGATGGACGGGGCCACGAGCAGTACTTC.

This clonotype was seen a handful of times. The genes are TRBV5-5 and TRBJ1-5, with D perhaps TRBD1 (5 bases). Germline CDR1 and CDR2: SGHKS and YYEKEE (reference sequence). This CDR3 region has 16 residues. Trimming stripped 0 bases from V and 0 bases from J, with 10 bases between. DNA of the CDR3: TGTGCCAGCAGCTTGGAACCGGACAATAGCAATCAGCCCCAGCATTTT. Protein product: CASSLEPDNSNQPQHF.

This clonotype has a count of ten or more. The rearrangement joins TRBV7-6 to TRBJ2-7, with D hard to call. The V end was cut by 1 base, the J end by 9 bases, with 10 bases between. The germline V gene has CDR1 SGHVS and CDR2 FNYEAQ. The CDR3 is 12 amino acids. This CDR3 reads CASSLVDGRQYF. DNA of the CDR3: TGTGCCAGCAGCTTAGTGGACGGAAGGCAGTACTTC.

A few counts support this clonotype. The chain combines TRBV5-5 with TRBJ2-7; 13 nucleotides agree with TRBD2. This CDR3 contains 15 residues. From germline, CDR1 is SGHKS and CDR2 YYEKEE (reference sequence). The junction had 1 base not matched to a gene; V was cut back by 4 bases and J by 0 bases. The CDR3 loop reads CASSGTSGNSYEQYF. The CDR3 region has the DNA TGTGCCAGCAGCGGGACTAGCGGGAACTCCTACGAGCAGTACTTC.

This clonotype occurred many times. The V gene is TRBV29-1, the J gene TRBJ2-5; D call uncertain. The CDR3 consists of 11 residues. Germline assignment: CDR1 SQVTM and CDR2 ANQGSEA. Deletions cut 6 bases from V and 7 bases from J, with 12 bases between. As DNA, the CDR3 is TGCAGCGTCAACCTACACGGGACCCAGTACTTC. It encodes CSVNLHGTQYF.

The chain has TRBV12-3 or TRBV12-4 and TRBJ2-1; the D call may be TRBD1 or TRBD2 (5 bases each). V lost 2 bases, J lost 9 bases, and 14 bases lay in between. This CDR3 is built from 14 residues. The DNA for the CDR3 is TGTGCCAGCAGTTTACTAACCGGGACGAGTGAGCAGTTCTTC. As protein: CASSLLTGTSEQFF.

This clonotype was recorded at least ten times. The rearrangement links TRBV6-5 to TRBJ1-6; TRBD1 is a possible D gene (6 bases). The CDR3 is 17 residues long. V lost 2 bases and J lost 2, with 13 bases in between. The germline V gene has CDR1 MNHEY and CDR2 SVGAGI. CDR3 region: CASSYGGRAPYNSPLHF. The DNA for the CDR3 is TGTGCCAGCAGTTACGGGGGCAGGGCCCCCTATAATTCACCCCTCCACTTT.

This clonotype occurred many times. The V call is TRBV7-2, the J call TRBJ1-2; tentatively, D is TRBD1 (5 bases). Looked up from germline, CDR1 is SGHTA and CDR2 is FQGNSA. Trimming pared 5 bases from V and 2 bases from J, leaving 15 bases between. This CDR3 comprises 15 residues. The CDR3 sequence is CASSIGLGGNYGYTF. CDR3 in DNA: TGTGCCAGCAGCATAGGTTTGGGGGGAAACTATGGCTACACCTTC.

V is TRBV12-5 and J is TRBJ2-5; D uncertain. The CDR3 loop spans 12 amino acids. Trimming stripped 9 bases from V and 1 base from J, with 9 bases between. Per the germline V gene, CDR1 is LGHNT and CDR2 is FRNRAP. This CDR3 is CASQGIQETQYF. The CDR3 bases are TGTGCTAGCCAAGGAATCCAAGAGACCCAGTACTTC.

This clonotype appeared a few times. The rearrangement joins TRBV6-2 or TRBV6-3 to TRBJ2-3; 9 bases agree with TRBD1. From germline, CDR1 is MNHEY and CDR2 SVGEGT. The CDR3 has 13 residues. J gave up 5 bases and V 5 bases, and 2 bases lay outside the gene matches. CDR3 DNA sequence: TGTGCCAGCAGTGGACAGGGGAAAGATACGCAGTATTTT. Its protein product is CASSGQGKDTQYF.

The gene calls are TRBV13 and TRBJ2-3; D is perhaps TRBD2 (5 bases). CDR1 is PRHDT, CDR2 FYEKMQ, per germline (reference sequence). V was pared by 1 base and J by 2 bases, with 10 bases between. The CDR3 extends over 15 amino acids. The DNA of the CDR3 is TGTGCCAGCAGCTTAGTGGCGGGCAACACAGATACGCAGTATTTT. Its translation is CASSLVAGNTDTQYF.

The chain joins TRBV10-3 to TRBJ2-1; D not certain. Germline lookup yields CDR1 ENHRY and CDR2 SYGVKD. The CDR3 sequence is 11 residues long. The V end was cut by 8 bases, the J end by 5 bases, with 7 bases between. CDR3 bases: TGTGCCATCGAGCGAGACAATGAGCAGTTCTTC. Its translation is CAIERDNEQFF.

The gene calls are TRBV2 and TRBJ2-3; D gene unclear. The CDR3 loop spans 15 amino acids. Trimming left V 2 bases short and J 6 bases short, with 15 bases between. Germline lookup yields CDR1 SNHLY and CDR2 FYNNEI. In nucleotides, the CDR3 is TGTGCCAGCAGTGAATCTGAGTCAGGAAGGGATACGCAGTATTTT. Encoded protein: CASSESESGRDTQYF.

This clonotype was counted ten times or more. The chain recombines TRBV6-6 with TRBJ1-1; D ambiguous. The CDR3 sequence is 15 residues long. Germline values: CDR1 MNHNY, CDR2 SVGAGI (reference sequence). Trimming took 4 bases from V and 4 from J, leaving 16 bases between them. The CDR3 bases are TGTGCCAGCAGTTTGGACGGCGTAGAGGGCACTGAAGCTTTCTTT. Amino acids: CASSLDGVEGTEAFF.

This clonotype was counted ten times or more. The chain recombines TRBV5-1 with TRBJ2-2; no reliable D call. The CDR3 loop spans 15 amino acids. Germline V gene data show CDR1 as SGHRS and CDR2 as YFSETQ. V lost 5 bases to trimming and J lost 1 base, with 12 bases between them. This CDR3 is CASRVRSMNTGELFF. For the CDR3, the DNA is TGCGCCAGCAGGGTAAGGTCTATGAACACCGGGGAGCTGTTTTTT.

This clonotype was found a few times. The chain uses TRBV4-3 and TRBJ1-6, with 12 bases matching TRBD1. Trimming at V came to 3 bases and at J to 9 bases, leaving 9 bases not matched to a gene. The CDR3 length is 17 residues. The germline gives CDR1 LGHNA, CDR2 YSLEER. For the CDR3, the DNA is TGCGCCAGCAGCCAGGACTCCGGGACAGGGGGCGGTTCACCCCTCCACTTT. Residues: CASSQDSGTGGGSPLHF.